The present T cell receptor (beta chain) was sequenced within a study of response to subunit inactivated influenza vaccine listed by TCRdb under 2018. In the study overall: Deep quantitative T cell receptor repertoire profiling was used in the study to track responses to a trivalent subunit inactivated influenza vaccine.

Libraries were made using RT-PCR. The run used an Illumina HiSeq 2500. In TCRdb, the public reads were trimmed at Q25 with fastp and aligned with MiXCR, with productive beta chains retained. Rows matching on CDR3 protein sequence are summarized as one entry with the most common DNA and genes. Counted in this sample were 250,000 to 350,000 distinct CDR3 sequences; around 20% of them appeared once. About 9.3% of the sample belongs to the ten largest clones. Beyond this particular receptor, the publication reports: It was suggested by the authors that each seasonal influenza vaccination may recruit only a limited number of new T cells.

The table lists this clonotype with a few counts. Its antigen is still unknown. No qualities accompany the bases; no much larger clone lies one base away. The CDR3, from cysteine to phenylalanine, totals 17 residues. The read is trimmed to its CDR3 DNA, 51 bases read in frame from base 1. In the germline V gene, CDR1 corresponds to SQVTM and CDR2 to ANQGSEA. The germline V and J ends show losses of 1 base and 5 bases respectively, and no gene match explains 12 bases of the junction. The sequence is built from TRBV29-1 and TRBJ2-3, with TRBD2 identical over 10 junction bases. This sequence was found in a man between 50 and 69 years old who received an inactivated influenza vaccine. Donor details come from another sample of the same person, matched by shared clones. This sample comprised PBMCs from blood, obtained 21 months after vaccination. The CDR3 amino acid sequence is: CSVEGLAGALGGDTQYF. The nucleotides read TGCAGCGTTGAAGGGCTAGCGGGAGCGCTAGGGGGAGATACGCAGTATTTT.